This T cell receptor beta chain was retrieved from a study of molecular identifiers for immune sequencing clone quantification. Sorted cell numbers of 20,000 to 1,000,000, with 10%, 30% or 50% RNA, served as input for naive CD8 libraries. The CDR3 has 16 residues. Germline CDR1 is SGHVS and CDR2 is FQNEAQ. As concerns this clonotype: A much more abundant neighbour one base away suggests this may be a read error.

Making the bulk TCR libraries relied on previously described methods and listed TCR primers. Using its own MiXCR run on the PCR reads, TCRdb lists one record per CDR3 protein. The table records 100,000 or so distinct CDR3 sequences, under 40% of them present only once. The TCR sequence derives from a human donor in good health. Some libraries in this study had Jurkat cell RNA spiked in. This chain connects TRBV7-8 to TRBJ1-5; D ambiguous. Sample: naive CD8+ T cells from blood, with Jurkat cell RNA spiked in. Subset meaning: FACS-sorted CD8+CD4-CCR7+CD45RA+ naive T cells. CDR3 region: CACSFNVRSLGQPQHF. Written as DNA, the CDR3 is TGTGCCTGCAGCTTTAACGTCCGCAGTCTAGGTCAGCCCCAGCATTTT.